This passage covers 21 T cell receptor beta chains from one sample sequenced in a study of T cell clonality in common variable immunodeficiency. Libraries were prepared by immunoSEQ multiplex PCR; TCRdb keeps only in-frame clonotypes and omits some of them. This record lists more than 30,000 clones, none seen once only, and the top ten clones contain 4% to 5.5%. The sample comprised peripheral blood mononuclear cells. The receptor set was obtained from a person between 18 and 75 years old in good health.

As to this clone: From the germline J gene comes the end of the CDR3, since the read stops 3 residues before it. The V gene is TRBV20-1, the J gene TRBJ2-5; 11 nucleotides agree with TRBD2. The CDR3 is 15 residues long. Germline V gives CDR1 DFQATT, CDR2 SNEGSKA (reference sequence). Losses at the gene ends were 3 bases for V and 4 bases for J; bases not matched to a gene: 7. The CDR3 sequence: CSASRLAGRRETQYF. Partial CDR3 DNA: TGCAGTGCTAGCAGACTAGCGGGAAGGCGAGAGACC.

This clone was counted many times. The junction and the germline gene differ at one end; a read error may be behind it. CDR3 DNA (partial): TGTGCTAGCAGCTTAGAATACAGCTACGAG. Translating gives CASSLEYSYE. The entire CDR3 protein is CASSLEYSYEQYF. This rearrangement joins TRBV7-7 to TRBJ2-7; unclear D gene. The read ends 3 residues shy of where the CDR3 ends; the end is completed using the germline J gene. In germline, CDR1 is SSHAT, CDR2 FNYEAQ (reference sequence). CDR3 length: 13 amino acids.

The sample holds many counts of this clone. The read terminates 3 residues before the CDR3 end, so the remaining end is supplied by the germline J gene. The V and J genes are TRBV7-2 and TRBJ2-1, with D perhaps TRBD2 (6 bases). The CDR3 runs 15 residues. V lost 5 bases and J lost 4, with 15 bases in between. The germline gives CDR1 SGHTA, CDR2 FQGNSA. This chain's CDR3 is CASSPKGGSYNEQFF. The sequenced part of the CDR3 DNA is TGTGCCAGCAGCCCGAAAGGAGGGTCTTACAATGAG. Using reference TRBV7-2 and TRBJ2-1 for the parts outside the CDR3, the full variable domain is GAGVSQSPSNKVTEKGKDVELRCDPISGHTALYWYRQSLGQGLEFLIYFQGNSAPDKSGLPSDRFSAERTGGSVSTLTIQRTQQEDSAVYLCASSPKGGSYNEQFFGPGTRLTVL.

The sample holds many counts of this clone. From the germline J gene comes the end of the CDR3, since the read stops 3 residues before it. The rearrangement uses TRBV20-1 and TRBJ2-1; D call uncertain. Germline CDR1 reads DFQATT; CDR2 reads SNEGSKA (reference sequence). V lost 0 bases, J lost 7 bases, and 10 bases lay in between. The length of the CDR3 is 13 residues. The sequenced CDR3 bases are TGCAGTGCTAGAGAATCAGGATGGAATGAG. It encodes CSARESGWNE. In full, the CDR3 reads CSARESGWNEQFF.

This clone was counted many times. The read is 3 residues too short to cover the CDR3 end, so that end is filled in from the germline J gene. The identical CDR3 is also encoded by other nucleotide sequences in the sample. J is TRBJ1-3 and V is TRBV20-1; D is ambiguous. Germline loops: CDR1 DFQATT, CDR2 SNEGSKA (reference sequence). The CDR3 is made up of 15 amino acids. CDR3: CYTKEAGSSGNTIYF. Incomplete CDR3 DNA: TGCTACACCAAGGAGGCGGGAAGCTCTGGAAACACC.

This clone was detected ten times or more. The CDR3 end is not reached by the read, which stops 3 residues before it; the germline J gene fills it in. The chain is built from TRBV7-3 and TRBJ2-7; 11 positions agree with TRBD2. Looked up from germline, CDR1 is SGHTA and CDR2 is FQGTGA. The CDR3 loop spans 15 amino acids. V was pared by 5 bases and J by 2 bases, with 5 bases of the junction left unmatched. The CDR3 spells CASSPTLAGAYEQYF. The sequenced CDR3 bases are TGTGCCAGCAGCCCGACACTAGCGGGAGCCTACGAG.

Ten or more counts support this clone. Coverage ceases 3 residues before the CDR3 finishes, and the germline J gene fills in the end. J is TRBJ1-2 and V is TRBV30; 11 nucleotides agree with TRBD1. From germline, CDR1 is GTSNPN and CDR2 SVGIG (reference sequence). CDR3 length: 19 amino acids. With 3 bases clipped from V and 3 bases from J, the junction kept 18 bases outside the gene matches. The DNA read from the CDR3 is TGTGCCTGGAGGGTCAAATCAGGACAGGGGGCCCTAACGTACTATGGC. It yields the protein CAWRVKSGQGALTYYG. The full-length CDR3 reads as CAWRVKSGQGALTYYGYTF.

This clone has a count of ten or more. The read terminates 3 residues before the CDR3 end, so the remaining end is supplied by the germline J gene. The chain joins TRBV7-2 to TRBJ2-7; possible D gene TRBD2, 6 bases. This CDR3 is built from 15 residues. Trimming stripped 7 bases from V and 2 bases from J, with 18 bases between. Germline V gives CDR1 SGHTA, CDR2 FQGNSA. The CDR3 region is CASTQRATNAYEQYF. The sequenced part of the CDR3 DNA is TGTGCCAGCACACAGCGGGCAACGAACGCCTACGAG.

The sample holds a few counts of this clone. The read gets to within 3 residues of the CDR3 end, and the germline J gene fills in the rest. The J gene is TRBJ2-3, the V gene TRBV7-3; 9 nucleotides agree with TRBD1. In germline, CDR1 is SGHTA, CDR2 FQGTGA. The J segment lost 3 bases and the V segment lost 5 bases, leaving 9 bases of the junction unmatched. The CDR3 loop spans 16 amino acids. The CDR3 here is CASSNAWGTGTDTQYF. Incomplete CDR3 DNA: TGTGCCAGCAGCAACGCCTGGGGGACAGGGACAGATACG.

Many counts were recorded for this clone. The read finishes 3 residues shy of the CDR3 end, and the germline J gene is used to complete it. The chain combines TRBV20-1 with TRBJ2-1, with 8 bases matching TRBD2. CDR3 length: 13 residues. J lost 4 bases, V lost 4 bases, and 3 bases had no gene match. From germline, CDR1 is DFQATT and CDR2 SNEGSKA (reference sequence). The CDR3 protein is CSATGLEYNEQFF. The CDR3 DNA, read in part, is TGCAGTGCTACGGGACTAGAGTACAATGAG.

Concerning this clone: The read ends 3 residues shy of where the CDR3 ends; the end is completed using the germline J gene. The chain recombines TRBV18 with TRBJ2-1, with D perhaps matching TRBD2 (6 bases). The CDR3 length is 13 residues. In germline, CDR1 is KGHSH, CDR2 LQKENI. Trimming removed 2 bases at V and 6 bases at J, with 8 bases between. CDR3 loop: CASSPLAVNEQFF. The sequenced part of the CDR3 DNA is TGTGCCAGCTCACCATTAGCGGTCAATGAG.

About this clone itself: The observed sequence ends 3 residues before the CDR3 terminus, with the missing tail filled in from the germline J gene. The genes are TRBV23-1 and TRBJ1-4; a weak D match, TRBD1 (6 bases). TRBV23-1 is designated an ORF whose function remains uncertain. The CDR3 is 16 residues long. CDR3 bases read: TGCGCCAGCAGTCACCCCACCAGGACAGATAATTCACCA. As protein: CASSHPTRTDNSP. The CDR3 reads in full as CASSHPTRTDNSPLFF.

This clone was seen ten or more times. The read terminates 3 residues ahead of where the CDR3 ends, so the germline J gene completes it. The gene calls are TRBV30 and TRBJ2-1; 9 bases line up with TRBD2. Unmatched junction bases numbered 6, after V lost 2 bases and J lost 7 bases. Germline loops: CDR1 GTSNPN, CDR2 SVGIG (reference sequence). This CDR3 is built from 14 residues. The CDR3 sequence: CAWSWASGTNEQFF. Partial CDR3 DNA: TGTGCCTGGAGTTGGGCTAGCGGGACGAATGAG.

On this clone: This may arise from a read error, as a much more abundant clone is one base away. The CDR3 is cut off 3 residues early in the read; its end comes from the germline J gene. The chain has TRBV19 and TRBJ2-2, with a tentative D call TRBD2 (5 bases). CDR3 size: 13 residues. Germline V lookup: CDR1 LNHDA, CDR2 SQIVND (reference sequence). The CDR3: CASSGPEGEKLFF. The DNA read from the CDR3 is TGTGCCAGTAGCGGCCCCGAGGGTGAAAAG.

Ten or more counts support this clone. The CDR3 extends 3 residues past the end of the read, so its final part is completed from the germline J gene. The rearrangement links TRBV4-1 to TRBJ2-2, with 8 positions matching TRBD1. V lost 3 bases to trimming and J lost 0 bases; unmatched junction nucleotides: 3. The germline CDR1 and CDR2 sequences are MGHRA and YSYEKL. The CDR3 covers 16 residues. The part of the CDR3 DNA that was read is TGCGCCAGCAGCCACCCGGACAGGGCGAACACCGGGGAG. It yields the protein CASSHPDRANTGE. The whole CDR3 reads CASSHPDRANTGELFF.

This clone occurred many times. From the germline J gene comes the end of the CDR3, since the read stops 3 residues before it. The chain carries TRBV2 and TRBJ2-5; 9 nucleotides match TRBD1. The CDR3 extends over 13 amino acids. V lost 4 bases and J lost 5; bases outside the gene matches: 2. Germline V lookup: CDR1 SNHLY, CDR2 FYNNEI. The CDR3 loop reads CASSGDRVETQYF. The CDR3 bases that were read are TGTGCCAGCAGTGGGGACAGGGTTGAGACC.

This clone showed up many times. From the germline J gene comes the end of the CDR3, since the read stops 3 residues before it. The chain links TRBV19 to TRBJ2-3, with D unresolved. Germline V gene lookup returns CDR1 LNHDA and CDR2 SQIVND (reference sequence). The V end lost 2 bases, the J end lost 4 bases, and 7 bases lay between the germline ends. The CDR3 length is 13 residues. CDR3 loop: CASSIPPADTQYF. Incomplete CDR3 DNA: TGTGCCAGTAGTATACCGCCGGCAGATACG.

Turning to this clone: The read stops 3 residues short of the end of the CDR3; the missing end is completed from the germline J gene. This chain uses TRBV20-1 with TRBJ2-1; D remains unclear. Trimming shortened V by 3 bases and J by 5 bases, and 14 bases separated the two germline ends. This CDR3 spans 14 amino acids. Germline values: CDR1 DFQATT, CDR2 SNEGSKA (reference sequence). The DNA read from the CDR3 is TGCAGTGCTAGTGGCGCGGCCACGGACAATGAG. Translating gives CSASGAATDNE. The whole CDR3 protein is CSASGAATDNEQFF.

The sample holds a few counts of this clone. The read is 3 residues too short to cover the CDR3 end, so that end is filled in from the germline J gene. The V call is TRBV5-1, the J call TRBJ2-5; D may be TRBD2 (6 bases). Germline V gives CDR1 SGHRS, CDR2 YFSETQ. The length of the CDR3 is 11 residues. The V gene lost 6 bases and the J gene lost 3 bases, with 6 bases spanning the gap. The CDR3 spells CASIAEETQYF. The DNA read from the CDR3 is TGCGCCAGCATAGCGGAAGAGACC.

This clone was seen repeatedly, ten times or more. This chain's CDR3 is CASSQVDMGLAVGEQFF. The covered CDR3 bases are TGCGCCAGCAGCCAAGTCGATATGGGACTAGCGGTCGGTGAG. The V gene is TRBV4-1, the J gene TRBJ2-1; 11 nucleotides match TRBD2. The sequenced fragment ends 3 residues before the CDR3 boundary, so the rest is inferred from the germline J gene. This CDR3 has 17 amino acids. Germline loops: CDR1 MGHRA, CDR2 YSYEKL. The junction had 11 bases not matched to a gene; V was cut back by 1 base and J by 9 bases.

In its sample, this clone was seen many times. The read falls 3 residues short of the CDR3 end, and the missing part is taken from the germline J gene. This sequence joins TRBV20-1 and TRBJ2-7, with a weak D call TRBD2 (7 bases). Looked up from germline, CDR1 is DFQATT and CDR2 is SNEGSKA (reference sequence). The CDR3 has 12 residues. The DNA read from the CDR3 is TGCAGCGGAGGGGGGGGAAACTACGAG. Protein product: CSGGGGNYE. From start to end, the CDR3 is CSGGGGNYEQYF.